This T cell receptor beta chain was captured in a study of blood T cells in healthy people across ages. Findings and caveats of the study: Older individuals had lower TCR beta diversity per million T cells (the decline was roughly linear). More naive CD4+ cells and higher diversity marked long-lived donors relative to aged donors.

Details on this clonotype: The antigen remains unidentified.

Using a J-beta primer mix together with a sample-barcoded 5' primer, a second PCR was run for about 7 to 12 cycles. TCRdb independently ran MiXCR on the 5' RACE reads; one entry per CDR3 protein. The sample lists over a million distinct CDR3 sequences, approximately 63% seen once, with over 5.5% in the top ten. The CDR3 is made up of 15 amino acids. Deletions cut 4 bases from V and 5 bases from J, with 21 bases between. Per germline, CDR1 SQVTM and CDR2 ANQGSEA. Sequencing input: blood. The chain combines TRBV29-1 with TRBJ2-7, with a tentative D call TRBD1 (6 bases). The TCR was taken from a man between 18 and 29 years old in good health. The CDR3 here is CSVGGAEQGIDEQYF. The CDR3 DNA is TGCAGCGTTGGTGGAGCGGAACAGGGAATAGACGAGCAGTACTTC.